This T cell receptor beta chain originates from a study of shared clonotypes between healthy human individuals. In regard to this clone: Its antigen remains unidentified.

The unsorted samples took tens of millions of PBMCs to get genomic DNA. Findings of the study overall: An expected dependence of interdonor clonotype sharing on sequencing depth was noted.

Germline CDR1 and CDR2: SEHNR and FQNEAQ (reference sequence). This CDR3 spans 14 amino acids. The junction had 4 bases not matched to a gene; V was cut back by 6 bases and J by 4 bases. Genomic DNA of each subset was evenly split across several immunoSEQ plates. Each unsorted PBMC replicate got 300 ng genomic DNA, tens of thousands of genomes. Sequencing was performed with immunoSEQ multiplex PCR; in TCRdb, only in-frame clones are kept and a portion is missing. The sample has a few hundred thousand clones, 79% seen once. The clonotype originates from a woman aged 40 to 55 in good health. Some clones in this sample may be carry-over from other donors' samples. The gene calls are TRBV7-9 and TRBJ1-2, with TRBD1 identical over 11 bases. Input material: PBMCs. The CDR3 DNA sequence: TGTGCCAGCAGTTGGACAGGGGGCTCCTATGGCTACACCTTC. This encodes CASSWTGGSYGYTF.